The 27 T cell receptor beta chains below come from one sample, sequenced in a study of blood T cell repertoires in COVID-19. Generated by immunoSEQ multiplex PCR, the TCRdb table keeps only in-frame clones and is missing some. The sample holds about 130,000 clones, around 81% seen once. The sample taken for sequencing was peripheral blood. The receptors were sampled from a woman aged 45 to 65 with acute or convalescent COVID-19.

The chain couples TRBV5-4 to TRBJ2-1; 8 bases fit TRBD1. This CDR3 spans 14 amino acids. Germline CDR1 and CDR2: SGHNT and YYREEE (reference sequence). After removal of 4 bases from V and 9 bases from J, the junction contained 9 bases not matched to a gene. DNA for the CDR3: TGTGCCAGCAGCCTTACAGGGGGTAGGAGTGAGCAGTTCTTC. This codes for CASSLTGGRSEQFF.

The chain joins TRBV11-3 to TRBJ2-1; 8 positions match TRBD1. V gave up 5 bases and J gave up 8 bases; unmatched junction bases: 5. The CDR3 sequence is 13 residues long. From germline, CDR1 is SGHNT and CDR2 YENEEA. The CDR3 protein is CASSPGGGYEQFF. CDR3 DNA: TGTGCCAGCAGCCCAGGGGGCGGGTATGAGCAGTTCTTC.

V usage is TRBV5-5 and J usage is TRBJ1-3; D is undetermined. The CDR3 has 15 residues. V lost 1 base and J 4 bases, leaving 12 bases between the germline ends. From germline, CDR1 is SGHKS and CDR2 YYEKEE (reference sequence). The CDR3 bases are TGTGCCAGCAGCTTGCAGCGGCTGGGCGGAAACACCATATATTTT. Protein sequence: CASSLQRLGGNTIYF.

This clone was counted only a few times. The chain joins TRBV2 to TRBJ2-2, with 9 bases aligning to TRBD1. V dropped 5 bases and J dropped 7; count of bases not matched to a gene: 8. The germline V gene encodes CDR1 SNHLY and CDR2 FYNNEI. The CDR3 spans 15 residues. The CDR3 DNA is TGTGCCAGCAGTAAGACAGGGGGAGGTGTCGGGGAGCTGTTTTTT. Its protein product is CASSKTGGGVGELFF.

This clone showed up just once. The V call is TRBV7-3, the J call TRBJ2-2, with 13 bases fitting TRBD2. The CDR3 runs to 23 residues. Germline CDR1 is SGHTA and CDR2 is FQGTGA. Unmatched junction bases numbered 22, after V lost 1 base and J lost 5 bases. In nucleotides, the CDR3 is TGTGCCAGCAGCTTAAAAGTTTCCCCGGGACTAGCGGGAATTTTCGGTGGGACCGGGGAGCTGTTTTTT. As protein: CASSLKVSPGLAGIFGGTGELFF.

Many counts were recorded for this clone. The V gene is TRBV29-1, the J gene TRBJ1-1, with 8 nucleotides matching TRBD1. The CDR3 is 13 amino acids. Germline loops: CDR1 SQVTM, CDR2 ANQGSEA. V was pared by 7 bases and J by 7 bases, with 11 bases of the junction left unmatched. The CDR3: CSAQGQATFEAFF. CDR3 nucleotides: TGCAGCGCACAGGGACAGGCAACCTTTGAAGCTTTCTTT.

The V gene is TRBV7-8, the J gene TRBJ2-5, with TRBD1 identical over 8 bases. The V segment lost 6 bases and the J segment 5 bases; nucleotides outside the gene matches: 5. This CDR3 has 13 amino acids. Germline V gene sequence: CDR1 SGHVS, CDR2 FQNEAQ. The CDR3 DNA sequence: TGTGCCAGCAGGCGTAACAGGGGGGAGACCCAGTACTTC. Translating gives CASRRNRGETQYF.

The chain joins TRBV6-6 to TRBJ2-1; 12 bases agree with TRBD2. Unmatched junction bases numbered 5, after V lost 6 bases and J lost 5 bases. The CDR3 spans 15 residues. The V gene's germline CDR1 is MNHNY and CDR2 SVGAGI (reference sequence). CDR3 sequence reads: CASSYLAGGDNEQFF. The CDR3 DNA follows: TGTGCCAGCAGCTACCTAGCGGGGGGGGACAATGAGCAGTTCTTC.

The gene calls are TRBV3-1 (or the pseudogene TRBV3-2) and TRBJ1-6; 8 bases are shared with TRBD1. There are 14 residues in the CDR3. Germline lookup yields CDR1 LGHDT and CDR2 YNNKEL (reference sequence). J lost 10 bases, V lost 4 bases, and 6 bases had no gene match. The CDR3 DNA reads TGTGCCAGCAGCCGAGGGACAGGTGGGTCACCCCTCCACTTT. This gives the protein CASSRGTGGSPLHF.

The chain joins TRBV11-1 to TRBJ1-1; D unclear. This CDR3 has 15 amino acids. Germline V gene lookup returns CDR1 SGHAT and CDR2 FQDESV (reference sequence). V dropped 6 bases and J dropped 2 bases, with 16 bases sitting between them. The CDR3 coding sequence is TGTGCCAGCAGAACGAGGCGGGCCGGAAACACTGAAGCTTTCTTT. The encoded protein is CASRTRRAGNTEAFF.

This clone came up a few times. The rearrangement joins TRBV6-1 to TRBJ1-6; weak D call: TRBD1 (6 bases). Trimming left V 2 bases short and J 7 bases short, with 15 bases between. CDR3 length equals 16 residues. CDR1 is MNHNS and CDR2 is SASEGT in the germline V gene. DNA for the CDR3: TGTGCCAGCAGTGAATATTCCGGCAGGGGAAATTCACCCCTCCACTTT. Protein: CASSEYSGRGNSPLHF.

The chain combines TRBV3-1 (or the pseudogene TRBV3-2) with TRBJ2-7, with 11 nucleotides matching TRBD1. Germline values: CDR1 LGHDT, CDR2 YNNKEL (reference sequence). CDR3 length equals 15 residues. J was trimmed by 3 bases and V by 4 bases; bases with no gene match: 5. For the CDR3, the DNA is TGTGCCAGCAGCCCCCGGACAGGGGGCGACTACGAGCAGTACTTC. This sequence encodes CASSPRTGGDYEQYF.

Written as DNA, the CDR3 is TGCGCCAGCAGCAATGACGGAGGCCGGTATGGCTACACCTTC. Translation gives CASSNDGGRYGYTF. The V gene is TRBV5-1, the J gene TRBJ1-2; D remains unclear. V lost 4 bases to trimming and J lost 5 bases, with 15 bases between them. This CDR3 comprises 14 residues. CDR1 SGHRS and CDR2 YFSETQ come from the germline V gene.

CDR3 coding DNA: TGTGCCAGCAGTCTCGACAGGGGAACTGAAGCTTTCTTT. Translated: CASSLDRGTEAFF. J is TRBJ1-1 and V is TRBV28; the match to TRBD1 covers 8 bases. Per the germline V gene, CDR1 is MDHEN and CDR2 is SYDVKM. The CDR3 spans 13 residues. The V and J ends lost 5 bases and 5 bases, in that order; junction bases with no gene match: 4. The full variable domain, rest sourced from reference TRBV28 and TRBJ1-1, is DVKVTQSSRYLVKRTGEKVFLECVQDMDHENMFWYRQDPGLGLRLIYFSYDVKMKEKGDIPEGYSVSREKKERFSLILESASTNQTSMYLCASSLDRGTEAFFGQGTRLTVV.

The J gene is TRBJ2-7, the V gene TRBV3-1 (or the pseudogene TRBV3-2), with D perhaps matching TRBD1 (6 bases). This CDR3 region has 14 residues. V was pared by 4 bases and J by 8 bases, with 18 bases between. CDR1 and CDR2 (germline): LGHDT, YNNKEL (reference sequence). CDR3 coding DNA: TGTGCCAGCAGCCCACCGGGACAACAATCTAAGCAGTACTTC. Encoded protein: CASSPPGQQSKQYF.

To note about this clone: A much larger clone differs by one base, so this may be a read error. Other nucleotide sequences in the sample specify the same CDR3. This chain joins TRBV19 and TRBJ1-3; D gene ambiguous. Trimming took 5 bases from V and 1 from J, leaving 6 bases between them. Germline lookup yields CDR1 LNHDA and CDR2 SQIVND (reference sequence). CDR3 size: 13 residues. DNA of the CDR3: TGTGCCAGTAGTTGGGCGTCTGGAAACACCATATATTTT. Amino acids: CASSWASGNTIYF.

This chain joins TRBV18 and TRBJ2-7, with D maybe TRBD1 (6 bases). Germline CDR1 reads KGHSH; CDR2 reads LQKENI. Trimming took off 2 bases at V and 5 bases at J, with 16 bases between the two ends. The CDR3 runs to 15 residues. This chain's CDR3 is CASSPMYTGLDEQYF. The DNA for the CDR3 is TGTGCCAGCTCACCAATGTATACAGGGTTAGACGAGCAGTACTTC.

The genes are TRBV5-1 and TRBJ1-2, with D tentatively TRBD1 (6 bases). Trimming shortened V by 7 bases and J by 4 bases, and 14 bases separated the two germline ends. CDR3 length: 13 residues. Germline V gene data show CDR1 as SGHRS and CDR2 as YFSETQ. CDR3: CASETGGGYGYTF. The CDR3 DNA reads as TGCGCCAGCGAGACGGGAGGGGGCTATGGCTACACCTTC.

The chain combines TRBV2 with TRBJ1-2; 9 bases are a match to TRBD1. V lost 6 bases to trimming and J lost 3 bases; unmatched junction nucleotides: 5. This CDR3 has 14 residues. From germline, CDR1 is SNHLY and CDR2 FYNNEI. The CDR3 loop is CASSRDRAYYGYTF. CDR3 nucleotide sequence: TGTGCCAGCAGCCGGGACAGGGCCTACTATGGCTACACCTTC.

The V call is TRBV28, the J call TRBJ1-2; the match to TRBD1 covers 7 bases. J gave up 7 bases and V 8 bases, and 13 bases lay outside the gene matches. Germline V lookup: CDR1 MDHEN, CDR2 SYDVKM. This CDR3 is built from 14 residues. CDR3 in DNA: TGTGCCAGCCGCCCCTCGACAGGGAACGGTGGCTACACCTTC. Protein product: CASRPSTGNGGYTF.

This clone was found once. The chain is built from TRBV4-1 and TRBJ2-7, with 7 bases matching TRBD1. The CDR3 loop spans 15 amino acids. Per germline, CDR1 MGHRA and CDR2 YSYEKL. V gave up 4 bases and J gave up 4 bases; unmatched junction bases: 10. The CDR3 region has the DNA TGCGCCAGCAGCCGGGGTGCAGGGGGTAGTTACGAGCAGTACTTC. Protein sequence: CASSRGAGGSYEQYF.

The V gene is TRBV19, the J gene TRBJ1-5; unclear D gene. Between the trimmed V and J ends, which lost 0 bases and 6 bases, there was a span of 12 bases. There are 15 residues in the CDR3. The germline V gene encodes CDR1 LNHDA and CDR2 SQIVND (reference sequence). In DNA form, the CDR3 reads TGTGCCAGTAGTATAGATCGCGGGGAAGGTCAGCCCCAGCATTTT. This translates into CASSIDRGEGQPQHF.

This clone was detected once. The chain is built from TRBV23-1 and TRBJ1-2; D gene unclear. TRBV23-1 is an open reading frame, and its role is uncertain. V shed 0 bases and J shed 7 bases, with 12 bases lying between them. The CDR3 is 14 amino acids. The CDR3 here is CASSQSVCPLGYTF. The DNA of the CDR3 is TGCGCCAGCAGTCAATCCGTCTGTCCCCTTGGCTACACCTTC.

The CDR3 nucleotides read TGTGCCAGCAGTTATCCAGGCGTCCCCGGCACTGAAGCTTTCTTT. As protein: CASSYPGVPGTEAFF. The V gene is TRBV6-5, the J gene TRBJ1-1; D is unresolved. Trimming pared 3 bases from V and 4 bases from J, leaving 15 bases between. CDR1 and CDR2 (germline): MNHEY, SVGAGI. The CDR3 is made up of 15 amino acids.

This sequence joins TRBV10-1 and TRBJ2-7, with a weak D call TRBD1 (5 bases). Trimming stripped 0 bases from V and 6 bases from J, with 15 bases between. The V gene's germline CDR1 is WNHNN and CDR2 SYGVQD (reference sequence). The CDR3 has 15 amino acids. DNA of the CDR3: TGCGCCAGCAGTGAGTCGGCAGGGTTAAGCTCCGAGCAGTACTTC. This translates into CASSESAGLSSEQYF.

The chain combines TRBV2 with TRBJ2-1, with D perhaps matching TRBD1 (6 bases). V was clipped by 8 bases and J by 9 bases, with 20 bases between them. CDR1 is SNHLY, CDR2 FYNNEI, per germline. CDR3 length equals 14 residues. The CDR3 coding sequence is TGTGCCAGCCGGGGAAATACAGGGTTGGGTGAGCAGTTCTTC. It encodes CASRGNTGLGEQFF.

The rearrangement joins TRBV28 to TRBJ1-1; TRBD1 might be the D (5 bases). Trimming pared 2 bases from V and 8 bases from J, leaving 9 bases between. Germline values: CDR1 MDHEN, CDR2 SYDVKM. This CDR3 is built from 12 residues. CDR3 residues: CASSLGSGEAFF. For the CDR3, the DNA is TGTGCCAGCAGTTTAGGGTCAGGGGAAGCTTTCTTT.